A single sample gave rise to the 24 T cell receptor beta chains below, sequenced in a study of blood T cells in healthy people across ages. A second PCR of about 7 to 12 cycles used a sample-barcoded 5' primer and a J-beta primer mix. TCRdb independently ran MiXCR on the 5' RACE reads; one entry per CDR3 protein. The repertoire has 1,300,000 or so distinct CDR3 sequences, around 55% of them found once; the top ten carry about 6.3%. The material sequenced was blood. Every receptor here comes from a young man in good health.

This clonotype was seen a few times. The chain joins TRBV4-2 to TRBJ2-4; D possibly corresponds to TRBD1 (7 bases). The CDR3 runs 14 residues. Germline lookup yields CDR1 LGHNA and CDR2 YNFKEQ. V lost 4 bases and J lost 11, with 18 bases in between. The CDR3 here is CASSPAAGQTVQYF. CDR3 sequence (DNA): TGTGCCAGCAGCCCAGCGGCGGGACAGACGGTTCAGTACTTC.

This clonotype was detected only a few times. The junction departs from germline at one end; a sequencing error may be responsible. As DNA, the CDR3 is TGTGCCAGCAGTCAAGGGGTTCAGCCCCAGCATTTT. Amino acids: CASSQGVQPQHF. The chain couples TRBV3-1 to TRBJ1-5, with D possibly matching TRBD1 (5 bases). From germline, CDR1 is LGHDT and CDR2 YNNKEL (reference sequence). The CDR3 length is 12 residues.

This chain connects TRBV4-1 to TRBJ2-5; D perhaps matches TRBD1 (6 bases). This CDR3 has 16 residues. Germline V CDR1 and CDR2: MGHRA, YSYEKL. V lost 3 bases and J lost 11, with 25 bases in between. The CDR3 nucleotides are TGCGCCAGCAGCCAGGGGGCCCTAGGCCCCTACAATGAGCAGTACTTC. Protein product: CASSQGALGPYNEQYF.

CDR3 protein: CASSTRTGGYGYTF. CDR3 nucleotide sequence: TGTGCCAGCAGCACAAGGACAGGGGGCTATGGCTACACCTTC. The gene calls are TRBV7-2 and TRBJ1-2, with TRBD1 matching 10 bases. The junction had 4 bases not matched to a gene; V was cut back by 5 bases and J by 4 bases. Germline CDR1 is SGHTA and CDR2 is FQGNSA. The CDR3 is 14 residues long.

The sample holds a few counts of this clonotype. The rearrangement joins TRBV20-1 to TRBJ2-3; 7 bases are a match to TRBD2. The V gene's germline CDR1 is DFQATT and CDR2 SNEGSKA (reference sequence). Trimming removed 1 base from V and 4 bases from J; junction bases left unmatched: 8. The CDR3 consists of 15 residues. CDR3 sequence reads: CSARVRLAVADTQYF. The CDR3 DNA is TGCAGTGCTAGAGTAAGGCTAGCGGTGGCAGATACGCAGTATTTT.

The chain couples TRBV27 to TRBJ2-3; D may be TRBD1 or TRBD2 (6 bases each). There are 11 residues in the CDR3. Germline-derived CDR1 and CDR2 are MNHEY and SMNVEV (reference sequence). V gave up 10 bases and J gave up 7 bases, with 12 bases separating them. In DNA form, the CDR3 reads TGTGCCACCCTAGGGGGGAATACGCAGTATTTT. Its protein product is CATLGGNTQYF.

V usage is TRBV10-3 and J usage is TRBJ2-5; possibly TRBD1 or TRBD2 for D (5 bases each). The J call could be wrong; TRBJ2-7 is a better fit for the DNA end. Germline-derived CDR1 and CDR2 are ENHRY and SYGVKD. The CDR3 runs to 14 residues. CDR3 DNA sequence: TGTGCCATCAGTGATGGAGAGGGGCCCTACGAGCAGTACTTC. It encodes CAISDGEGPYEQYF.

J is TRBJ2-4 and V is TRBV3-1; weak D call: TRBD2 (5 bases). The J call is in doubt because the DNA end fits TRBJ2-7 better. Germline V lookup: CDR1 LGHDT, CDR2 YNNKEL (reference sequence). There are 16 residues in the CDR3. The CDR3 bases are TGTGCCAGCAGCCAAGATCCGGGATTAAGCTCCTACGAGCAGTACTTC. Translation gives CASSQDPGLSSYEQYF.

This clonotype appeared a few times. The V gene is TRBV27, the J gene TRBJ2-1, with D maybe TRBD2 (6 bases). The CDR3 has 18 residues. The germline V gene encodes CDR1 MNHEY and CDR2 SMNVEV (reference sequence). The V gene lost 5 bases and the J gene lost 6 bases, with 26 bases spanning the gap. The CDR3 nucleotides read TGTGCCAGCAGTCCGGTTGCCGAAGGGACTGGCTCTCTCAATGAGCAGTTCTTC. Residues: CASSPVAEGTGSLNEQFF.

The chain recombines TRBV4-1 with TRBJ2-7, with 9 positions matching TRBD2. The CDR3 spans 17 residues. Trimming at V came to 1 base and at J to 2 bases, leaving 9 bases not matched to a gene. Germline V gene lookup returns CDR1 MGHRA and CDR2 YSYEKL. CDR3 nucleotide sequence: TGCGCCAGCAGCCAAGGTTTGGGCGCGGGAGGGCCCTACGAGCAGTACTTC. Translation gives CASSQGLGAGGPYEQYF.

This chain joins TRBV4-2 and TRBJ1-2, with a weak D call TRBD1 (5 bases). V dropped 1 base and J dropped 1 base, with 22 bases sitting between them. The CDR3 is made up of 19 amino acids. Germline CDR1 is LGHNA and CDR2 is YNFKEQ. The CDR3 here is CASSQGTQWTGDFNYGYTF. As DNA, the CDR3 is TGTGCCAGCAGCCAAGGGACCCAATGGACGGGGGACTTTAACTATGGCTACACCTTC.

CDR3: CSASDYRDPNYGYTF. CDR3 sequence (DNA): TGCAGTGCTAGTGACTACCGGGACCCTAACTATGGCTACACCTTC. This chain joins TRBV20-1 and TRBJ1-2; perhaps TRBD1 as D (5 bases). The CDR3 is 15 amino acids. Germline V gives CDR1 DFQATT, CDR2 SNEGSKA (reference sequence). Trimming removed 3 bases from V and 0 bases from J, with 14 bases in between.

The chain is built from TRBV6-5 and TRBJ1-1; possible D gene TRBD1, 5 bases. The CDR3 contains 13 residues. CDR1 is MNHEY, CDR2 SVGAGI, per germline. Trimming removed 6 bases at V and 4 bases at J, with 12 bases between. This CDR3 is CASRRGVGTEAFF. As DNA, the CDR3 is TGTGCCAGCAGGCGAGGGGTCGGCACTGAAGCTTTCTTT.

The chain combines TRBV29-1 with TRBJ1-1, with D possibly TRBD1 on 5 matching bases. Germline loops: CDR1 SQVTM, CDR2 ANQGSEA. The CDR3 is 16 residues long. Trimming removed 6 bases at V and 3 bases at J, with 23 bases between. The CDR3 spells CSVAGGDEYLDTEAFF. The CDR3 nucleotides are TGCAGCGTAGCCGGAGGGGATGAATATCTGGACACTGAAGCTTTCTTT.

In its sample, this clonotype was seen a few times. The chain combines TRBV9 with TRBJ2-3; 8 nucleotides line up with TRBD2. The ends lost 1 base at V and 5 bases at J; junction bases unmatched: 3. The length of the CDR3 is 14 residues. CDR1 is SGDLS, CDR2 YYNGEE, per germline. CDR3 loop: CASSVPAGGDTQYF. CDR3 nucleotide sequence: TGTGCCAGCAGCGTACCTGCGGGGGGAGATACGCAGTATTTT.

The chain is built from TRBV20-1 and TRBJ2-5; D not resolved. The J call may be wrong; the DNA end is better matched by TRBJ2-7. Germline V gene lookup returns CDR1 DFQATT and CDR2 SNEGSKA (reference sequence). The CDR3 has 9 residues. The CDR3 sequence is CSVANEQYF. CDR3 nucleotides: TGCAGTGTTGCCAACGAGCAGTACTTC.

This clonotype came up a few times. The V and J genes are TRBV20-1 and TRBJ2-3, with 11 bases identical to TRBD2. Germline V gives CDR1 DFQATT, CDR2 SNEGSKA (reference sequence). The CDR3 totals 12 residues. The chain's CDR3 is CRTSLAGGTQYF. For the CDR3, the DNA is TGCAGGACGAGCCTAGCGGGAGGTACGCAGTATTTT.

The chain has TRBV6-1 and TRBJ2-1, with 11 bases lining up with TRBD2. This CDR3 spans 15 amino acids. Germline CDR1 and CDR2: MNHNS and SASEGT. The junction had 8 bases not matched to a gene; V was cut back by 10 bases and J by 3 bases. The CDR3 nucleotides read TGTGCCACCCAAACTCTAGCGGGGGGCTACAATGAGCAGTTCTTC. Residues: CATQTLAGGYNEQFF.

This clonotype came up a few times. The chain carries TRBV7-9 and TRBJ2-5; 7 bases align to TRBD1. This CDR3 region has 15 residues. Germline CDR1 SEHNR, CDR2 FQNEAQ (reference sequence). The trim removed 11 bases at V and 1 base at J, leaving 13 bases unmatched. CDR3 DNA sequence: TGTGCCTTCCATCGGAGACAGGGCTCCCAAGAGACCCAGTACTTC. This codes for CAFHRRQGSQETQYF.

The CDR3 region has the DNA TGTGCCACCAGCAGGCCGGGACTCAGCACAGATACGCAGTATTTT. This gives the protein CATSRPGLSTDTQYF. The chain couples TRBV15 to TRBJ2-3; a weak D match, TRBD2 (6 bases). Trimming stripped 3 bases from V and 0 bases from J, with 10 bases between. Germline V gene data show CDR1 as LNHNV and CDR2 as YYDKDF (reference sequence). The CDR3 is 15 residues long.

This rearrangement joins TRBV7-2 to TRBJ1-4; D call uncertain. The CDR3 length is 15 residues. V was trimmed by 6 bases and J by 4 bases, leaving 15 bases between them. Germline CDR1 and CDR2: SGHTA and FQGNSA. CDR3 region: CASSFGSGVNEKLFF. The CDR3 nucleotides are TGTGCCAGCAGTTTTGGGTCGGGAGTTAATGAAAAACTGTTTTTT.

The chain joins TRBV7-9 to TRBJ1-1; D remains unclear. Germline loops: CDR1 SEHNR, CDR2 FQNEAQ (reference sequence). V gave up 5 bases and J gave up 7 bases, with 8 bases separating them. The CDR3 totals 11 residues. In DNA form, the CDR3 reads TGTGCCAGCAGCCCGAGGAATGAAGCTTTCTTT. This encodes CASSPRNEAFF.

V usage is TRBV29-1 and J usage is TRBJ2-1, with D possibly being TRBD1 or TRBD2 (6 bases each). V lost 8 bases, J lost 8 bases, and 13 bases lay in between. The V gene's germline CDR1 is SQVTM and CDR2 ANQGSEA. The CDR3 has 11 amino acids. This chain's CDR3 is CSTVRGDEQFF. DNA for the CDR3: TGCAGCACCGTTAGGGGGGATGAGCAGTTCTTC.

This clonotype has only a few counts. The CDR3 protein is CASSQDMVGGFTDTQYF. The DNA for the CDR3 is TGCGCCAGCAGCCAAGATATGGTCGGGGGATTCACAGATACGCAGTATTTT. The V and J genes are TRBV4-3 and TRBJ2-3; maybe TRBD2 (6 bases). V dropped 0 bases and J dropped 2 bases, with 15 bases sitting between them. The CDR3 is 17 residues long. Germline-derived CDR1 and CDR2 are LGHNA and YSLEER.